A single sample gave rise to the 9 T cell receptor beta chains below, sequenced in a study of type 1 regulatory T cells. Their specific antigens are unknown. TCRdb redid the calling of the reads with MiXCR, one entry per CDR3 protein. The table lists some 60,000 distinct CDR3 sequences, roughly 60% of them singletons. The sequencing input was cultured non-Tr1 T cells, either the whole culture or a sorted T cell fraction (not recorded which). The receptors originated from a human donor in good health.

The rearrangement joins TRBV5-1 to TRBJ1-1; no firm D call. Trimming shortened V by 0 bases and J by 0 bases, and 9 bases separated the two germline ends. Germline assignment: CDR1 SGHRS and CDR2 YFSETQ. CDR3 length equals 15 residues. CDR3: CASSLVAALNTEAFF. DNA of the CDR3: TGCGCCAGCAGCTTGGTGGCGGCTCTGAACACTGAAGCTTTCTTT.

The CDR3 DNA follows: TGTGCCAGCAGCCGTGCCAGCGGGAGCGAGACCCAGTACTTC. Translated: CASSRASGSETQYF. V gene TRBV3-1 combines with J gene TRBJ2-5; the match to TRBD2 covers 8 bases. The V and J ends lost 4 bases and 5 bases, in that order; junction bases with no gene match: 6. The germline CDR1 and CDR2 sequences are LGHDT and YNNKEL (reference sequence). The CDR3 has 14 residues.

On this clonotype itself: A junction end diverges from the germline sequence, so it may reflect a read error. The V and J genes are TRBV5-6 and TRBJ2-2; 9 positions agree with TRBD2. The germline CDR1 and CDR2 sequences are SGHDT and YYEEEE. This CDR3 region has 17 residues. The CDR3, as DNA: TGTGCCAGCAGCCAAGGGTACAGCGGGAGGCCAACCGGGGGGCTGTTTTTT. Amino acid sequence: CASSQGYSGRPTGGLFF.

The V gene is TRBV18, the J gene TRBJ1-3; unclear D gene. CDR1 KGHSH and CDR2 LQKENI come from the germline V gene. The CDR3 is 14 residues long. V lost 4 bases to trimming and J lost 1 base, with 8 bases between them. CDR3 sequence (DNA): TGTGCCAGCTCACTTCAACCATCTGGAAACACCATATATTTT. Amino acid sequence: CASSLQPSGNTIYF.

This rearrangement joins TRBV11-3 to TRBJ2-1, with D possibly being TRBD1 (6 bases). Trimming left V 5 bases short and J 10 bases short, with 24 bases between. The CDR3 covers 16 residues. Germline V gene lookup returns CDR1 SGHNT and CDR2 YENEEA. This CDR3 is CASSLTGTLDHWEQFF. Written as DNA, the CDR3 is TGTGCCAGCAGCCTCACAGGGACGCTCGATCATTGGGAGCAGTTCTTC.

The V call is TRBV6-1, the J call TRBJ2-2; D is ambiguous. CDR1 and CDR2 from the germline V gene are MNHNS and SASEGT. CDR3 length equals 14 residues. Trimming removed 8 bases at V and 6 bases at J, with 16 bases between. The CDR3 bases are TGTGCCAGCCCTAAATGGGAACACGCCGGGGAGCTGTTTTTT. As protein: CASPKWEHAGELFF.

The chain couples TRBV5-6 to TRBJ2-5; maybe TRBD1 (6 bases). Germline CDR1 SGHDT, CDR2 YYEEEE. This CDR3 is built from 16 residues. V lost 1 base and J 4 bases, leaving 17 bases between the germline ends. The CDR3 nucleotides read TGTGCCAGCAGCTTGTCACTAGGGGGAAATGGAGAGACCCAGTACTTC. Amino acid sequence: CASSLSLGGNGETQYF.

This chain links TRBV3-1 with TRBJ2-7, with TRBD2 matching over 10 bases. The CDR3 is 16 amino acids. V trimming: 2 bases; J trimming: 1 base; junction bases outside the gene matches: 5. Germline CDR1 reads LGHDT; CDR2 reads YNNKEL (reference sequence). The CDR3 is CASSQPGTSVSYEQYF. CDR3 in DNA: TGTGCCAGCAGCCAACCGGGGACTAGCGTTTCCTACGAGCAGTACTTC.

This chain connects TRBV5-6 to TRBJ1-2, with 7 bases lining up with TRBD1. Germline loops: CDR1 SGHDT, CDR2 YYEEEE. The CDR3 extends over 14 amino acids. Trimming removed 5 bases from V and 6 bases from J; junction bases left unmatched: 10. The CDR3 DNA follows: TGTGCCAGCAGTAAGGGGGCAGGGCAGGATGGCTACACCTTC. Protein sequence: CASSKGAGQDGYTF.